These 18 T cell receptor beta chains came from one sample sequenced in a study of T cells in Graves' hyperthyroidism and ophthalmopathy. Template material for amplifying TCR beta CDR3 regions consisted of RNA transcripts. The primer set for the first-round RT-PCR of the TCR CDR3 was HTBI. TCRdb independently ran MiXCR on the multiplex PCR reads; one entry per CDR3 protein. This sample yields 500,000 to 750,000 distinct CDR3 sequences, of which 14% are seen a single time; about 6.6% belongs to the top ten. The sequencing input was blood. These TCRs come from a woman aged 18-29 years with Graves' ophthalmopathy.

With respect to this clonotype: This may come from a read error, since a much larger clone is one base off. V is TRBV7-8 and J is TRBJ2-5; D gene uncertain. Germline V CDR1 and CDR2: SGHVS, FQNEAQ. This CDR3 contains 14 residues. CDR3 loop: CASSLDSVEEAQYF. In DNA, the CDR3 is TGTGCCAGCAGCTTAGATTCCGTAGAAGAGGCCCAGTACTTC.

This chain uses TRBV29-1 with TRBJ2-7, with D uncertain. Germline CDR1 SQVTM, CDR2 ANQGSEA. The CDR3 is made up of 12 amino acids. V was cut by 3 bases and J by 0 bases, with 6 bases left in between. CDR3 nucleotides: TGCAGCGTTGAGCTAGACTCCTACGAGCAGTACTTC. It translates to CSVELDSYEQYF.

This clonotype showed up just a few times. The V call is TRBV27, the J call TRBJ2-1; possibly TRBD1 for D (6 bases). The ends were cut back, 10 bases at V and 7 bases at J, with 23 bases in the middle. The germline gives CDR1 MNHEY, CDR2 SMNVEV (reference sequence). The CDR3 totals 15 residues. The DNA of the CDR3 is TGTGCCATCTCTCGTGGCGCCCGGACAGTAAATGAGCAGTTCTTC. It codes for CAISRGARTVNEQFF.

This clonotype has ten or more counts. This chain links TRBV6-1 with TRBJ2-1; 8 positions match TRBD1. This CDR3 spans 13 amino acids. V dropped 9 bases and J dropped 6; count of bases not matched to a gene: 7. The germline gives CDR1 MNHNS, CDR2 SASEGT. The CDR3 here is CASSGQALNEQFF. In DNA form, the CDR3 reads TGTGCCAGTTCGGGACAGGCCCTCAATGAGCAGTTCTTC.

This clonotype was recorded at least ten times. V is TRBV18 and J is TRBJ2-7, with D maybe TRBD2 (5 bases). Germline V lookup: CDR1 KGHSH, CDR2 LQKENI. The CDR3 is 14 amino acids. Trimming removed 7 bases from V and 2 bases from J, with 15 bases in between. CDR3 bases: TGTGCCAGCTACAGCGGAGACAACACCTACGAGCAGTACTTC. Amino acid sequence: CASYSGDNTYEQYF.

The J gene is TRBJ2-3, the V gene TRBV3-1, with D hard to call. The V gene lost 6 bases and the J gene lost 2 bases, with 15 bases spanning the gap. The CDR3 spans 15 residues. Germline CDR1 and CDR2: LGHDT and YNNKEL (reference sequence). CDR3 sequence: CASSFPSALTDTQYF. DNA of the CDR3: TGTGCCAGCAGTTTTCCTTCGGCTCTCACAGATACGCAGTATTTT.

V gene TRBV24-1 combines with J gene TRBJ2-5; D possibly corresponds to TRBD1 (5 bases). The germline V gene has CDR1 KGHDR and CDR2 SFDVKD. Trimming took off 4 bases at V and 5 bases at J, with 13 bases between the two ends. This CDR3 has 14 amino acids. The CDR3 DNA sequence: TGTGCCACCAGTGAATACCAGGGTCGGGAGACCCAGTACTTC. This translates into CATSEYQGRETQYF.

The V gene is TRBV28, the J gene TRBJ2-3; the D is unclear. The CDR3 extends over 11 amino acids. V lost 11 bases to trimming and J lost 7 bases, with 13 bases between them. In germline, CDR1 is MDHEN, CDR2 SYDVKM. CDR3 amino acids: CAATGRNTQYF. As DNA, the CDR3 is TGTGCCGCCACGGGCCGAAATACGCAGTATTTT. The full variable domain, rest sourced from reference TRBV28 and TRBJ2-3, is DVKVTQSSRYLVKRTGEKVFLECVQDMDHENMFWYRQDPGLGLRLIYFSYDVKMKEKGDIPEGYSVSREKKERFSLILESASTNQTSMYLCAATGRNTQYFGPGTRLTVL.

This clonotype was recorded at least ten times. The chain combines TRBV6-6 with TRBJ1-5; D is undetermined. The V end was cut by 2 bases, the J end by 3 bases, with 5 bases between. Per germline, CDR1 MNHNY and CDR2 SVGAGI (reference sequence). The CDR3 has 13 amino acids. The CDR3 loop reads CASSYKSNQPQHF. The CDR3 coding sequence is TGTGCCAGCAGTTACAAGTCCAATCAGCCCCAGCATTTT.

This clonotype was seen a few times. J is TRBJ2-3 and V is TRBV20-1; 15 positions match TRBD2. V shed 5 bases, J shed 3 bases, and the junction held 9 bases outside the gene matches. In germline, CDR1 is DFQATT, CDR2 SNEGSKA (reference sequence). This CDR3 has 17 amino acids. As DNA, the CDR3 is TGCAGTGCTCTACCGGGACTAGCGGGAGGACGGACAGATACGCAGTATTTT. Translating gives CSALPGLAGGRTDTQYF.

J is TRBJ2-3 and V is TRBV4-3; weak D call: TRBD2 (5 bases). The ends were cut back, 1 base at V and 4 bases at J, with 15 bases in the middle. In germline, CDR1 is LGHNA, CDR2 YSLEER. This CDR3 has 16 amino acids. The DNA for the CDR3 is TGCGCCAGCAGCCAAGGCGGGCGGTCAAGGGCAGATACGCAGTATTTT. It is translated as CASSQGGRSRADTQYF.

On this clonotype: This may be a read error: a much more frequent sequence differs by one nucleotide. The V gene is TRBV18, the J gene TRBJ1-1; 8 bases are a match to TRBD1. Per germline, CDR1 KGHSH and CDR2 LQKENI. The CDR3 extends over 14 amino acids. The CDR3 DNA sequence: TGTGCCGGCTCAGGACAGGGAGCGTACACTGAAGCTTTCTTT. Amino acid sequence: CAGSGQGAYTEAFF. The full variable domain, its missing parts supplied by reference TRBV18 and TRBJ1-1, is NAGVMQNPRHLVRRRGQEARLRCSPMKGHSHVYWYRQLPEEGLKFMVYLQKENIIDESGMPKERFSAEFPKEGPSILRIQQVVRGDSAAYFCAGSGQGAYTEAFFGQGTRLTVV.

This clonotype has a count of ten or more. The junction departs from germline at one end; a sequencing error may be responsible. The gene calls are TRBV12-3 or TRBV12-4 and TRBJ2-2; a possible D gene is TRBD2 (6 bases). This CDR3 contains 14 residues. DNA for the CDR3: TGTGCCAGCAGCTTAGGTGGGGGGACCGGGGAGCTGTTTTTT. This encodes CASSLGGGTGELFF.

This sequence joins TRBV6-1 and TRBJ1-6; D is undetermined. Germline values: CDR1 MNHNS, CDR2 SASEGT. V was cut by 3 bases and J by 5 bases, with 17 bases left in between. This CDR3 region has 17 residues. In DNA, the CDR3 is TGTGCCAGCAGTGAGTCGATTGGGCTCAGTAATAATTCACCCCTCCACTTT. This sequence encodes CASSESIGLSNNSPLHF.

This clonotype was seen ten or more times. The CDR3 nucleotides read TGTGCCAGCAGCTTCGGGGACGGACTATTGGGTGGCTACACCTTC. It specifies CASSFGDGLLGGYTF. This sequence joins TRBV28 and TRBJ1-2, with D perhaps matching TRBD1 (5 bases). There are 15 residues in the CDR3. The V end was cut by 6 bases, the J end by 7 bases, with 21 bases between. Looked up from germline, CDR1 is MDHEN and CDR2 is SYDVKM.

The V and J genes are TRBV20-1 and TRBJ1-6, with D maybe TRBD1 (6 bases). V lost 4 bases, J lost 6 bases, and 28 bases lay in between. Germline-derived CDR1 and CDR2 are DFQATT and SNEGSKA (reference sequence). The CDR3 is 19 amino acids. The CDR3 bases are TGCAGTGCTACCCCCTACGGGACACCAGGAGGGGAGTTTAATTCACCCCTCCACTTT. Its protein is CSATPYGTPGGEFNSPLHF.

The J gene is TRBJ2-1, the V gene TRBV29-1; tentatively, D is TRBD2 (6 bases). Germline CDR1 reads SQVTM; CDR2 reads ANQGSEA. The CDR3 spans 11 residues. Trimming left V 6 bases short and J 9 bases short, with 12 bases between. Written as DNA, the CDR3 is TGCAGCGTCCTCGCCGGGGGTGAGCAGTTCTTC. Translating it yields CSVLAGGEQFF.

A note on this clonotype: A much bigger clone sits one base away, suggesting this may be a read error. V usage is TRBV7-9 and J usage is TRBJ2-1, with D unresolved. The CDR3 has 19 residues. Germline loops: CDR1 SEHNR, CDR2 FQNEAQ (reference sequence). Trimming removed 1 base at V and 7 bases at J, with 26 bases between. CDR3 protein: CASSLVPFGRVYSRNEQFF. The CDR3 DNA reads as TGTGCCAGCAGCTTAGTCCCCTTCGGTCGGGTTTACTCCCGGAATGAGCAGTTCTTC.